This T cell receptor (beta chain) derives from a study of blood T cells in healthy people across ages (dated by TCRdb to 2013 to 2016). Background on the whole study: In model experiments, template switching captured about one uniquely barcoded TCR beta cDNA molecule for every two T cells. Using deep sequencing normalized with unique cDNA molecular identifiers, the study measured how TCR beta repertoire diversity changes with age. Donors were grouped into four age groups: young (average approximately 16 years), middle-aged (around 39), aged (around 62) and long-lived (just over 80). To avoid experimental bias, donors of different ages were distributed randomly across sequencing lanes. Two additional independent replicas of 1 million unique cDNA reads from the same blood draw were analyzed for two donors (one aged 18 to 29 and one aged 80 or older).

The paper's findings and limits, for the study overall: Bulk unsorted PBMC profiling prevented conclusive comparison of naive and antigen-experienced compartments. Because donor CMV infection status was unknown, age-related changes in expanded clonotypes were potentially confounded. The long-lived group showed more naive CD4+ T cells, fewer expanded clones and increased TCR diversity than the aged group, suggesting age selection. Estimates of total diversity based on one million sequenced T cells were regarded as lower bounds and as underestimates. A strong correlation was found between observed TCR beta diversity and the percentage of naive T cells measured by flow cytometry. Observed TCR beta diversity per million T cells fell roughly linearly with age, and a significant reduction was already apparent by age around 40.

The approximately 39 donors, aged about 6 to 95 years, were systemically healthy Caucasian individuals from Russia. Approximately 9.3 milliliters of peripheral blood were collected from each donor into EDTA-treated Vacutainer tubes. Ficoll-Paque density-gradient centrifugation was used to isolate PBMCs, with at least 6 million obtained per sample. Total RNA, at least 6 micrograms per sample, was extracted from PBMCs with Trizol reagent. The percentages of naive CD45RAhigh/CD27high T cells were determined by flow cytometry on a PBMC aliquot from every donor. CDR1 and CDR2 (SGHDT, YYEEEE) derive from the germline V gene. The CDR3 spans 14 residues, from the cysteine through the phenylalanine. Of all the DNA, just the CDR3 is kept, 42 bases in frame from base 1. Trimming takes 1 base from V and 3 bases from J, and the germline ends sit 9 bases apart. Remarks on this clonotype: The specificity of this receptor is unknown. Base qualities are missing; no much larger clone stands one base away.

Receptor libraries were prepared by 5' RACE. The run used an Illumina HiSeq 2500. A second PCR of about 7 to 12 cycles was run with a J-beta primer mix and a sample-barcoded 5' primer. Each TCR beta cDNA molecule received a unique molecular identifier from a template-switch 5' adaptor carrying 12 random nucleotides. At least 2.5 million CDR3-containing paired-end reads were obtained from each sample. The Mint cDNA synthesis kit, primed by a TRBC-specific oligonucleotide, was used to synthesize first-strand cDNA from all RNA. All cDNA was treated with uracil-DNA glycosylase and then went through a first 18-cycle PCR with the universal primers M1SS and BC2_uni_R. The source study handled its data this way. For normalization, 1 million high-quality reads were randomly selected from each sample, with every read carrying a distinct molecular identifier. Reads with shared molecular identifiers were discarded instead of being binned into consensus sequences. CDR3 identification, clonotype clustering and error correction used MiTCR with a Q25 quality threshold and the strictest error-elimination algorithm. A nonparametric unseen species model with Euler transformation was used to estimate lower-bound total TCR beta diversity. The public reads were run again by TCRdb, first through fastp at Q25 and then through MiXCR, and only productive beta chains were kept. All rows with the same CDR3 protein become a single entry with the most common DNA and genes. TCRdb, rather than the study authors, made the V and J calls. Across this sample there are 580,000 or so distinct CDR3 sequences, with around 50% seen only once. 20% to 25% of the sample rests with the top ten.

This TCR came from a man older than 75 in good health. What was sequenced was blood. The rearranged chain carries TRBV5-6 and TRBJ2-3; the D region possibly corresponds to TRBD1 (6 bases align). CDR3 sequence: CASSLFRGTDTQYF. Read as DNA, the sequence is TGTGCCAGCAGCTTGTTCAGGGGTACAGATACGCAGTATTTT.